This T cell receptor beta chain comes out of a study of shared clonotypes between healthy human individuals. In germline, CDR1 is SGHNT, CDR2 YYREEE (reference sequence). This CDR3 has 13 residues. V was clipped by 6 bases and J by 5 bases; unmatched bases: 4. Repertoires were generated with immunoSEQ multiplex PCR, while TCRdb's copy carries only in-frame clones and drops some. The repertoire holds nearly 2 million clones, with over 85% as singletons. Naivety among CD8 cells was defined by CD45RO negativity and positive CCR7 selection, thereby excluding terminally differentiated effector memory CD45RA+ cells.

The origin of this receptor is a man in his late teens or twenties in good health. The chain uses TRBV5-4 and TRBJ2-1; 8 bases agree with TRBD2. Sequenced material: naive CD8+ T cells sorted from blood. The CDR3 sequence: CASMRGENNEQFF. CDR3 nucleotides: TGTGCCAGCATGCGGGGGGAGAACAATGAGCAGTTCTTC.